This TCR beta chain was documented in a study of blood T cell repertoires in COVID-19. Repertoires were generated with immunoSEQ multiplex PCR, while TCRdb's copy carries only in-frame clones and drops some. The sample holds 380,000 or so clones, 89% seen once. This clone came up once. Trimming shortened V by 0 bases and J by 2 bases, and 11 bases separated the two germline ends. This CDR3 is built from 15 residues. Germline V gives CDR1 GTSNPN, CDR2 SVGIG (reference sequence). The clonotype comes from a man aged 40-49 years with acute or convalescent COVID-19. The V and J genes are TRBV30 and TRBJ1-3; D perhaps matches TRBD1 (5 bases). Material for sequencing was peripheral blood. CDR3 amino acids: CAWSVLEGPGNTIYF. The CDR3 region has the DNA TGTGCCTGGAGTGTACTGGAGGGGCCTGGAAACACCATATATTTT.